This TCR beta chain was retrieved from a study of Ad26.COV2.S vaccination and SARS-CoV-2 variants. Looking at the study overall: Of the COV1001 trial arms, the Ad26.COV2.S arm included the donor. Study-level results: It is possible that the TCR breadth and depth analyses underestimated the total T cell responses.

Treatment meaning: roughly 18 received Ad26.COV2.S at low or high dose, single or two shots; 5 received placebo; per-sample allocation not given. Sample collection was performed on day 63 after the first vaccine or placebo injection. Germline V gives CDR1 SGHRS, CDR2 YFSETQ. This CDR3 has 13 residues. V lost 0 bases, J lost 1 base, and 4 bases lay in between. Details on this clone: Antigen unknown. Additional DNA sequences in this sample encode the identical CDR3.

Clones were sequenced by immunoSEQ multiplex PCR, and TCRdb holds only the in-frame ones, with some missing. In the table there are 350,000 to 450,000 clones, about 89% of which are singletons. The starting material was peripheral blood, obtained in a trial of Ad26.COV2.S vaccine versus placebo. The clonotype comes from a person between 18 and 65 years old who received the Ad26.COV2.S COVID-19 vaccine or a placebo. The V gene is TRBV5-1, the J gene TRBJ1-1; D gene ambiguous. The CDR3 DNA reads TGCGCCAGCAGCTTGGATCGGAACACTGAAGCTTTCTTT. Its protein is CASSLDRNTEAFF.